Following are 13 T cell receptor beta chains from one sample sequenced in a study of cytomegalovirus exposure and HLA in healthy donors. The primer mix had 60 Vbeta and 13 Jbeta primers. The method was immunoSEQ multiplex PCR; TCRdb's version includes in-frame clones alone and lacks a portion of them. The repertoire includes approximately 160,000 clones, around three quarters of them detected once, and 1% sits in the top ten. The specimen sequenced was PBMCs. Receptor source: a woman in her forties or fifties in good health and CMV-seropositive.

This chain links TRBV9 with TRBJ2-3; 8 nucleotides line up with TRBD2. V shed 0 bases, J shed 2 bases, and the junction held 5 bases outside the gene matches. This CDR3 comprises 16 residues. CDR1 is SGDLS, CDR2 YYNGEE, per germline. The CDR3 DNA reads as TGTGCCAGCAGCGTAGGATCGGGGGGGACCACAGATACGCAGTATTTT. Translation: CASSVGSGGTTDTQYF.

This chain joins TRBV11-3 and TRBJ2-7; TRBD1 matches 9 bases. Germline V lookup: CDR1 SGHNT, CDR2 YENEEA. Trimming took 3 bases from V and 4 from J; bases not matched to a gene: 4. This CDR3 has 14 residues. The CDR3 sequence: CASSFDRGSYEQYF. CDR3 DNA: TGTGCCAGCAGCTTTGACAGGGGGTCGTACGAGCAGTACTTC. Full variable domain (rest looked up from reference TRBV11-3 and TRBJ2-7): EAGVVQSPRYKIIEKKQPVAFWCNPISGHNTLYWYLQNLGQGPELLIRYENEEAVDDSQLPKDRFSAERLKGVDSTLKIQPAELGDSAVYLCASSFDRGSYEQYFGPGTRLTVT.

The chain recombines TRBV19 with TRBJ1-1, with 7 positions matching TRBD1. The CDR3 covers 15 residues. Trimming took 7 bases from V and 5 from J; bases not matched to a gene: 13. The germline CDR1 and CDR2 sequences are LNHDA and SQIVND (reference sequence). This chain's CDR3 is CASIIGGPGGTEAFF. The DNA for the CDR3 is TGTGCCAGTATCATAGGGGGGCCAGGGGGGACTGAAGCTTTCTTT. The full variable domain, rest sourced from reference TRBV19 and TRBJ1-1, is DGGITQSPKYLFRKEGQNVTLSCEQNLNHDAMYWYRQDPGQGLRLIYYSQIVNDFQKGDIAEGYSVSREKKESFPLTVTSAQKNPTAFYLCASIIGGPGGTEAFFGQGTRLTVV.

The rearrangement links TRBV6-5 to TRBJ2-1; no clear D gene. Trimming removed 4 bases from V and 7 bases from J, with 8 bases in between. Germline V gene sequence: CDR1 MNHEY, CDR2 SVGAGI. This CDR3 comprises 12 residues. As DNA, the CDR3 is TGTGCCAGCAGTTCCAGCGTTAATGAGCAGTTCTTC. It yields the protein CASSSSVNEQFF.

This clone occurred a few times. The rearrangement joins TRBV6-1 to TRBJ1-5; D remains ambiguous. The germline gives CDR1 MNHNS, CDR2 SASEGT. CDR3 length equals 15 residues. V was cut by 4 bases and J by 0 bases, with 10 bases left in between. The DNA for the CDR3 is TGTGCCAGCAGTGCCGGTAGCTTTAGCAATCAGCCCCAGCATTTT. Its translation is CASSAGSFSNQPQHF.

V gene TRBV4-2 combines with J gene TRBJ2-5, with D possibly matching TRBD2 (5 bases). Between the trimmed V and J ends, which lost 4 bases and 0 bases, there was a span of 15 bases. The CDR3 is 16 amino acids. Germline V gives CDR1 LGHNA, CDR2 YNFKEQ. CDR3 residues: CASSPGPGSYQETQYF. The CDR3 bases are TGTGCCAGCAGCCCGGGTCCGGGGAGCTACCAAGAGACCCAGTACTTC.

Points on this clone: This specimen includes other DNA sequences encoding the same CDR3. This chain connects TRBV28 to TRBJ1-1, with D possibly matching TRBD1 (5 bases). Per the germline V gene, CDR1 is MDHEN and CDR2 is SYDVKM. V lost 6 bases and J 1 base, leaving 12 bases between the germline ends. This CDR3 spans 14 amino acids. CDR3 in amino acids: CASSFIQGNTEAFF. As DNA, the CDR3 is TGTGCCAGCAGCTTCATTCAGGGGAACACTGAAGCTTTCTTT.

The chain joins TRBV19 to TRBJ2-3; D is unclear. The V and J ends lost 3 bases and 0 bases respectively, with 13 bases between them. Germline V lookup: CDR1 LNHDA, CDR2 SQIVND (reference sequence). There are 16 residues in the CDR3. CDR3 region: CASSILARSSTDTQYF. The CDR3 bases are TGTGCCAGTAGTATCCTGGCCAGGTCAAGCACAGATACGCAGTATTTT.

The chain combines TRBV27 with TRBJ1-3, with D unresolved. This CDR3 contains 18 residues. Trimming cost V 2 bases and J 4 bases, with 21 bases left between them. Germline CDR1 reads MNHEY; CDR2 reads SMNVEV (reference sequence). The CDR3 sequence: CASSLVGFPTISGNTIYF. The CDR3 coding sequence is TGTGCCAGCAGTTTAGTTGGGTTCCCGACAATTTCGGGAAACACCATATATTTT.

J is TRBJ1-2 and V is TRBV9; possibly TRBD1 for D (5 bases). Germline loops: CDR1 SGDLS, CDR2 YYNGEE. There are 15 residues in the CDR3. The V and J ends lost 1 base and 3 bases respectively, with 13 bases between them. CDR3 DNA sequence: TGTGCCAGCAGCGTATCCGGGGGACGCGACTATGGCTACACCTTC. Protein sequence: CASSVSGGRDYGYTF.

The chain couples TRBV9 to TRBJ2-6, with 11 bases aligning to TRBD1. Germline CDR1 is SGDLS and CDR2 is YYNGEE. This CDR3 has 18 amino acids. V dropped 1 base and J dropped 2; count of bases not matched to a gene: 5. This chain's CDR3 is CASSVPGQGGPGANVLTF. Written as DNA, the CDR3 is TGTGCCAGCAGCGTACCGGGACAGGGGGGACCTGGGGCCAACGTCCTGACTTTC. Drawing the rest from reference TRBV9 and TRBJ2-6, the complete variable domain is DSGVTQTPKHLITATGQRVTLRCSPRSGDLSVYWYQQSLDQGLQFLIQYYNGEERAKGNILERFSAQQFPDLHSELNLSSLELGDSALYFCASSVPGQGGPGANVLTFGAGSRLTVL.

This clone has more than one count but fewer than ten. V usage is TRBV28 and J usage is TRBJ1-5; the match to TRBD1 covers 10 bases. The CDR3 extends over 15 amino acids. From germline, CDR1 is MDHEN and CDR2 SYDVKM. The ends lost 4 bases at V and 4 bases at J; junction bases unmatched: 4. DNA for the CDR3: TGTGCCAGCAGTTCCCCGGACAGGGGGAATCAGCCCCAGCATTTT. It encodes CASSSPDRGNQPQHF.

V and J are TRBV28 and TRBJ1-3; 9 bases match TRBD1. The germline gives CDR1 MDHEN, CDR2 SYDVKM. The CDR3 extends over 16 amino acids. With V trimmed by 3 bases and J by 0 bases, 3 bases remained unmatched. This chain's CDR3 is CASSLNRGHSGNTIYF. In DNA, the CDR3 is TGTGCCAGCAGTTTGAACAGGGGGCACTCTGGAAACACCATATATTTT. Variable domain in full (rest from reference TRBV28 and TRBJ1-3): DVKVTQSSRYLVKRTGEKVFLECVQDMDHENMFWYRQDPGLGLRLIYFSYDVKMKEKGDIPEGYSVSREKKERFSLILESASTNQTSMYLCASSLNRGHSGNTIYFGEGSWLTVV.